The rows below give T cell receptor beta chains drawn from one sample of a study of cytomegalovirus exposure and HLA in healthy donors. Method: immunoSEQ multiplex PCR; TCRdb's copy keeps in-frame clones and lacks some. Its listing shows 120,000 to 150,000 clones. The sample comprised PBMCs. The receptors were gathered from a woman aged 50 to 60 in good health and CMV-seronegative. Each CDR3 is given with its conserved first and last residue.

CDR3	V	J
CASNLGLAGELETQYF	TRBV5-1	TRBJ2-5
CASSLAGGTYEQYF	TRBV5-1	TRBJ2-7
CASSEDRSFNQPQHF	TRBV25-1	TRBJ1-5
CASSFFYDRSNSPLHF	TRBV5-6	TRBJ1-6
CASSLEADQPQHF	TRBV11-1	TRBJ1-5
CASSFLAGRSDGYTF	TRBV5-1	TRBJ1-2
CATSSGQGAGETQYF	TRBV15	TRBJ2-5
CASSASGGDSSMNTEAFF	TRBV9	TRBJ1-1
CASSLALTGGSLAKNIQYF	TRBV7-9	TRBJ2-4
CASSPTMRDRGHEQYF	TRBV4-2	TRBJ2-7